A selection of T cell receptor beta chains follows, all from one sample in a study of a mutant IDH1 vaccine in newly diagnosed glioma. Clones were sequenced by immunoSEQ multiplex PCR, and TCRdb holds only the in-frame ones, with some missing. The data show tens of thousands of clones, with less than 80% seen just once and 12% held by the top ten. These receptors are not linked to any known antigen. The input for sequencing was PBMCs, taken from a glioma patient whose treatment included an IDH1 peptide vaccine. The receptors were gathered from a man aged 40-55 years with glioma. Both conserved end residues are part of each CDR3. A D gene is named only where the DNA matches it firmly. Rows may omit the clone size; those that give it use once, few, many or a size class.

length	V	D	size	J	CDR3	DNA
13	TRBV7-9	NA	NA	TRBJ2-1	CASRSISGHEQFF	TGTGCCAGCAGATCAATTTCGGGCCATGAGCAGTTCTTC
15	TRBV28	NA	NA	TRBJ1-1	CASSQQRRTYTEAFF	TGTGCCAGCAGTCAACAAAGAAGGACTTACACTGAAGCTTTCTTT
16	TRBV5-1	NA	NA	TRBJ2-3	CASSPGALVRTDTQYF	TGCGCCAGCAGCCCGGGGGCCCTAGTGAGGACAGATACGCAGTATTTT
14	TRBV6-5	TRBD1	NA	TRBJ2-5	CASLTGVEQETQYF	TGTGCCAGCCTAACAGGGGTCGAACAAGAGACCCAGTACTTC
12	TRBV6-6	TRBD2	NA	TRBJ2-1	CASREGEGEQFF	TGTGCCAGCAGGGAAGGGGAGGGGGAGCAGTTCTTC
14	TRBV7-7	TRBD1	NA	TRBJ2-1	CASSAGQGHNEQFF	TGTGCCAGCAGCGCGGGACAGGGACACAATGAGCAGTTCTTC
15	TRBV7-2	TRBD2	NA	TRBJ2-1	CASSLSGRALAEQFF	TGTGCCAGCAGCTTGAGCGGGAGGGCCCTCGCCGAGCAGTTCTTC
12	TRBV5-1	NA	NA	TRBJ2-1	CASSLQGYEQFF	TGCGCCAGCAGCTTACAGGGATATGAGCAGTTCTTC
12	TRBV6-4	NA	NA	TRBJ1-2	CASRLTPGGYTF	TGTGCCAGCAGACTAACTCCGGGCGGCTACACCTTC
14	TRBV2	TRBD1	few	TRBJ1-5	CASRLTGEDQPQHF	TGTGCCAGCCGGTTAACAGGGGAAGATCAGCCCCAGCATTTT
17	TRBV19	TRBD1	NA	TRBJ1-4	CASSPQTGDAGFEKLFF	TGTGCCAGTAGTCCGCAGACAGGGGACGCAGGGTTTGAGAAACTGTTTTTT
13	TRBV5-6	NA	NA	TRBJ1-1	CASRLDLNTEAFF	TGTGCCAGCAGGCTCGACCTGAACACTGAAGCTTTCTTT
15	TRBV5-6	NA	NA	TRBJ1-2	CASSFPDLRDYGYTF	TGTGCCAGCAGCTTCCCGGACCTAAGGGACTATGGCTACACCTTC
15	TRBV2	NA	many	TRBJ2-1	CASSEQAGLGGEQFF	TGTGCCAGCAGTGAACAAGCGGGGCTAGGGGGGGAGCAGTTCTTC
14	TRBV5-1	NA	few	TRBJ1-1	CASSWEVMNTEAFF	TGCGCCAGCAGCTGGGAGGTCATGAACACTGAAGCTTTCTTT
14	TRBV5-1	TRBD1	NA	TRBJ2-5	CASSTGQGRETQYF	TGCGCCAGCAGCACAGGACAGGGGCGGGAGACCCAGTACTTC
16	TRBV10-3	TRBD2	NA	TRBJ2-5	CAISSGLAGIQETQYF	TGTGCCATCAGCTCCGGACTAGCGGGAATCCAAGAGACCCAGTACTTC
14	TRBV19	NA	NA	TRBJ1-2	CASSPGRANYGYTF	TGTGCCAGTAGTCCTGGACGGGCTAACTATGGCTACACCTTC
14	TRBV4-2	NA	NA	TRBJ2-7	CASSPQPGTYEQYF	TGTGCCAGCAGCCCCCAGCCGGGTACCTACGAGCAGTACTTC
11	TRBV5-6	NA	NA	TRBJ2-5	CASSFKRTQYF	TGTGCCAGCAGCTTTAAAAGGACCCAGTACTTC
18	TRBV9	TRBD2	NA	TRBJ2-5	CASSVGSGGSGRQETQYF	TGTGCCAGCAGCGTAGGCTCCGGGGGTAGCGGGCGGCAAGAGACCCAGTACTTC
16	TRBV6-1	NA	NA	TRBJ2-7	CASSEAPAPAAYEQYF	TGTGCCAGCAGTGAAGCCCCGGCCCCCGCGGCCTACGAGCAGTACTTC
17	TRBV4-1	NA	once	TRBJ1-1	CASSQDLLVGGNGEAFF	TGCGCCAGCAGCCAAGATCTATTAGTAGGGGGGAACGGTGAAGCTTTCTTT
16	TRBV19	TRBD1	NA	TRBJ1-1	CASSIPPGTENTEAFF	TGTGCCAGTAGTATACCCCCCGGGACAGAGAACACTGAAGCTTTCTTT
14	TRBV7-8	NA	NA	TRBJ2-3	CASSWRSELDTQYF	TGTGCCAGCAGCTGGAGGAGTGAATTAGATACGCAGTATTTT
10	TRBV6-4	NA	NA	TRBJ1-4	CASRVEKLFF	TGTGCCAGCAGGGTCGAAAAACTGTTTTTT
15	TRBV6-6	NA	NA	TRBJ1-6	CASSYGGALNSPLHF	TGTGCCAGCAGTTACGGGGGGGCTCTCAATTCACCCCTCCACTTT
15	TRBV7-7	TRBD2	NA	TRBJ2-2	CASSLAGGGTGELFF	TGTGCCAGCAGCCTAGCGGGAGGGGGAACCGGGGAGCTGTTTTTT
14	TRBV27	TRBD1	NA	TRBJ1-2	CASSFGGTGEGYTF	TGTGCCAGCAGTTTCGGAGGGACAGGGGAAGGCTACACCTTC